This T cell receptor (beta chain) derives from a study of regulatory T cells in long-lasting Graves disease. Arm-PCR with iRepertoire HTBI primers amplified the CDR3 regions for these TCR beta libraries. TCRdb re-called the multiplex PCR reads with MiXCR, one entry per CDR3 protein. The data hold 500,000 to 800,000 distinct CDR3 sequences, with around 30% observed a single time. Time point denoted: persistent/refractory GD, antithyroid drugs over 5 years with positive TRAb. Extracted PBMC RNA gave rise to the TCR library. Sequenced here: peripheral blood mononuclear cells (PBMCs), sampled when the disease was refractory, from a patient treated with antithyroid drugs. This TCR derives from a female donor with Graves disease.

CDR3 coding DNA: TGTGCCAGTAGCGACACCCCGCATAGCAATCAGCCCCAGCATTTT. Translating gives CASSDTPHSNQPQHF. The V and J genes are TRBV19 and TRBJ1-5; D call uncertain. The CDR3 sequence is 15 residues long. Germline V gives CDR1 LNHDA, CDR2 SQIVND (reference sequence). Trimming removed 6 bases from V and 0 bases from J, with 12 bases in between.